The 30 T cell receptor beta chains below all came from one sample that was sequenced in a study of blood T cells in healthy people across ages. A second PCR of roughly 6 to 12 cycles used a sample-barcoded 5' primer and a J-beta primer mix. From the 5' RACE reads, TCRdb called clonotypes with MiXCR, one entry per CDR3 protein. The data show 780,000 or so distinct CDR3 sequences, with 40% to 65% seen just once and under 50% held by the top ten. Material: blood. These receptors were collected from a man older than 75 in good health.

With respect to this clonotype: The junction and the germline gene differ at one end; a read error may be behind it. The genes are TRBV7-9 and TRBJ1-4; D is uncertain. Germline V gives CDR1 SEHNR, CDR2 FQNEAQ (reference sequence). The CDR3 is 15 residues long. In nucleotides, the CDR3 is TGTGCCAGCAGCTTAGCGAGGGCAACTAATGCAAAACTGTTTTTT. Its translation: CASSLARATNAKLFF.

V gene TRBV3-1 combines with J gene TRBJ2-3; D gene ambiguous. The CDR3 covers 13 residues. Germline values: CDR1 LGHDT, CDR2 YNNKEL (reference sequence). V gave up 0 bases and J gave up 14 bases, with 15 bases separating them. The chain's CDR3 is CASSQELHRYAYF. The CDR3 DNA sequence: TGTGCCAGCAGCCAAGAACTACACAGATACGCGTATTTT.

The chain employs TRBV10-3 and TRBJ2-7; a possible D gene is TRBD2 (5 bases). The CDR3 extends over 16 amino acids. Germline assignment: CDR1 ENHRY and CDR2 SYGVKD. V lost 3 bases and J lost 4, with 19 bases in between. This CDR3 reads CAISDHPISTTYEQYF. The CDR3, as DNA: TGTGCCATCAGTGATCACCCTATATCGACTACTTACGAGCAGTACTTC.

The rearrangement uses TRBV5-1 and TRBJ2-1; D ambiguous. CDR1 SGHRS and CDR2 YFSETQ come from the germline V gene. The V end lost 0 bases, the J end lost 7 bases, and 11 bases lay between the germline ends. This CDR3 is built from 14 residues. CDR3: CASSLEGLTNEQFF. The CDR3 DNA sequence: TGCGCCAGCAGCTTGGAGGGCTTAACGAATGAGCAGTTCTTC.

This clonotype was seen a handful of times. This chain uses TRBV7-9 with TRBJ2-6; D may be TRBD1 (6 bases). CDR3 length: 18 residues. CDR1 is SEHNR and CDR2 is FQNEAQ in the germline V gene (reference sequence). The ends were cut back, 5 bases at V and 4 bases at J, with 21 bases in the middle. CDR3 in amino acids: CASSRSGGGLTGANVLTF. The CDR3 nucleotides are TGTGCCAGCAGCCGTTCGGGTGGGGGCTTAACCGGGGCCAACGTCCTGACTTTC.

In DNA form, the CDR3 reads TGTGCCACCAGTGCCTCGGGACTAGCGGGAGACATTGGTGAGCAGTACTTC. The encoded protein is CATSASGLAGDIGEQYF. The V and J genes are TRBV24-1 and TRBJ2-4; TRBD2 agrees at 14 bases. In germline, CDR1 is KGHDR, CDR2 SFDVKD. J gave up 13 bases and V 5 bases, and 15 bases lay outside the gene matches. The CDR3 length is 17 residues.

The chain's CDR3 is CSASPGQGGYTF. CDR3 nucleotides: TGCAGTGCTAGTCCAGGGCAGGGTGGCTACACCTTC. The gene calls are TRBV20-1 and TRBJ1-2, with a tentative D call TRBD1 (5 bases). The CDR3 covers 12 residues. Trimming left V 3 bases short and J 7 bases short, with 12 bases between. Germline CDR1 DFQATT, CDR2 SNEGSKA (reference sequence).

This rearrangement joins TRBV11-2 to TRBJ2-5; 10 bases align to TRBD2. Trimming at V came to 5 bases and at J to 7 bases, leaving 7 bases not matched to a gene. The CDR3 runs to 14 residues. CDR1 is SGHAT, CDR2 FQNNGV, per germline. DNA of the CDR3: TGTGCCAGCAGCAGTCTAGCGGGAGTCATGACCCAGTACTTC. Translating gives CASSSLAGVMTQYF.

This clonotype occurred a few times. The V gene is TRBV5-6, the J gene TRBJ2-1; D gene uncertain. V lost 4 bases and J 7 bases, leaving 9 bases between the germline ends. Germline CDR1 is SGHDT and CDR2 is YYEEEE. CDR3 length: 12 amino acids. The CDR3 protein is CASSHLRNEQFF. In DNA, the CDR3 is TGTGCCAGCAGCCATTTAAGGAATGAGCAGTTCTTC. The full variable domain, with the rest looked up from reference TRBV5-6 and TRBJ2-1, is DAGVTQSPTHLIKTRGQQVTLRCSPKSGHDTVSWYQQALGQGPQFIFQYYEEEERQRGNFPDRFSGHQFPNYSSELNVNALLLGDSALYLCASSHLRNEQFFGPGTRLTVL.

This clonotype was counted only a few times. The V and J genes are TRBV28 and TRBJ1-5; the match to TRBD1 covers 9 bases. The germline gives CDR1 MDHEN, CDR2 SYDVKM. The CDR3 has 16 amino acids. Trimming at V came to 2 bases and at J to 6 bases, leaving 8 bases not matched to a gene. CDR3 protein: CASSLNTGGASQPQHF. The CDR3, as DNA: TGTGCCAGCAGTTTAAACACAGGGGGCGCATCTCAGCCCCAGCATTTT.

CDR3 residues: CASSRLDRVNNEQFF. CDR3 DNA: TGTGCCAGCAGTCGCCTGGACAGGGTTAACAATGAGCAGTTCTTC. The chain recombines TRBV6-5 with TRBJ2-1, with 8 bases identical to TRBD1. V was clipped by 5 bases and J by 5 bases; unmatched bases: 8. The CDR3 is 15 residues long. Germline assignment: CDR1 MNHEY and CDR2 SVGAGI.

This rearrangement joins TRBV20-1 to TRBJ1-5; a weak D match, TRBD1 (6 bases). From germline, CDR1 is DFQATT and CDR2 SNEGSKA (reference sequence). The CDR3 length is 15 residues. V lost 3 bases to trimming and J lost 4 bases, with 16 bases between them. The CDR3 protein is CSARGQGLINQPQHF. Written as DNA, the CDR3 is TGCAGTGCTAGGGGGCAGGGGTTGATAAATCAGCCCCAGCATTTT.

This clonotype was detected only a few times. CDR3 region: CASSQGTGSGANVLTF. In DNA form, the CDR3 reads TGTGCCAGCAGCCAGGGGACAGGGTCTGGGGCCAACGTCCTGACTTTC. The J gene is TRBJ2-6, the V gene TRBV3-1, with 9 bases identical to TRBD1. V lost 3 bases, J lost 1 base, and 1 base stayed unmatched. The CDR3 is made up of 16 amino acids. Germline V gene data show CDR1 as LGHDT and CDR2 as YNNKEL (reference sequence).

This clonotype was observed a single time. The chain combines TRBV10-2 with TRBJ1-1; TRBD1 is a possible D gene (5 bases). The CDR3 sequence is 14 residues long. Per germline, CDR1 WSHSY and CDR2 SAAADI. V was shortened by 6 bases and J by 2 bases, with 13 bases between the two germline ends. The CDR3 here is CASRTDTFNTEAFF. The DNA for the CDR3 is TGCGCCAGCAGAACGGACACCTTTAACACTGAAGCTTTCTTT.

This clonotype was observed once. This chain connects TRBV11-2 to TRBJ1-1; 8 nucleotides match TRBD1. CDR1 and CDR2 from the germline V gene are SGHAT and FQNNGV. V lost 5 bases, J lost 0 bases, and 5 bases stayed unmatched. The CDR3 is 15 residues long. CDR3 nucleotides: TGTGCCAGCAGCGGACCGGGACAGGTGAACACTGAAGCTTTCTTT. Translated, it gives CASSGPGQVNTEAFF. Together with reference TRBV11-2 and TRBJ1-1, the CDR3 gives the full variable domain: EAGVAQSPRYKIIEKRQSVAFWCNPISGHATLYWYQQILGQGPKLLIQFQNNGVVDDSQLPKDRFSAERLKGVDSTLKIQPAKLEDSAVYLCASSGPGQVNTEAFFGQGTRLTVV.

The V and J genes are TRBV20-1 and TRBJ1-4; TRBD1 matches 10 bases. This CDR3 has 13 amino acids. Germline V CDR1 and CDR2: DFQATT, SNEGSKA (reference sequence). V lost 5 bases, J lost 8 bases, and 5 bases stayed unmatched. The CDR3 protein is CSARQGAVEKLFF. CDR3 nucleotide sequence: TGCAGTGCTCGACAGGGGGCAGTGGAAAAACTGTTTTTT.

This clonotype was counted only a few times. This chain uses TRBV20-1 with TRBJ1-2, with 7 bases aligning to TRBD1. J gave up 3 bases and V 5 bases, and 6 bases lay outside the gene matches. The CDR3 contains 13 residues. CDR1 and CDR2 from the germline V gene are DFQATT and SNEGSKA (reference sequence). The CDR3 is CSARGGADYGYTF. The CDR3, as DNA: TGCAGTGCTCGAGGGGGCGCGGACTATGGCTACACCTTC.

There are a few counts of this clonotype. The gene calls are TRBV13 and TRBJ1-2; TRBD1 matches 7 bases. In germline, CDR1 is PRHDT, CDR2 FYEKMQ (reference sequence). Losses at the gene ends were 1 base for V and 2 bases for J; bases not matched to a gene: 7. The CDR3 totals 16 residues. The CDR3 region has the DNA TGTGCCAGCAGCTTAGACAGGGGCAATGTGAACTATGGCTACACCTTC. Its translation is CASSLDRGNVNYGYTF.

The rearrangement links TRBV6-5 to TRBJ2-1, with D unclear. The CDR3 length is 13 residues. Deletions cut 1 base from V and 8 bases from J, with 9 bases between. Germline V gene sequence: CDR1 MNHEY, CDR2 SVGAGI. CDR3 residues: CASSYYRFDEQFF. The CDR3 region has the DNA TGTGCCAGCAGTTACTATCGGTTCGATGAGCAGTTCTTC.

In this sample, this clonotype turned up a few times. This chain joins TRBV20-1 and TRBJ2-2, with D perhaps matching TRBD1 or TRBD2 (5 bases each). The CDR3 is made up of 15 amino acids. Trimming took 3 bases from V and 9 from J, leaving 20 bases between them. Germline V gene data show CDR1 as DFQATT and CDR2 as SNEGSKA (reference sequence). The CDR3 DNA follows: TGCAGTGCTAGCGAACCGGGACCCCTTGGGAGGGAGCTGTTTTTT. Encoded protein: CSASEPGPLGRELFF.

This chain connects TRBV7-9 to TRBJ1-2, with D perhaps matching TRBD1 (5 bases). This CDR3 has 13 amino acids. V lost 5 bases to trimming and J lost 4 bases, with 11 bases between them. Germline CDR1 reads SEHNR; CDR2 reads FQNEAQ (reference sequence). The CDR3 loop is CASSQGLGYGYTF. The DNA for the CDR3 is TGTGCCAGCAGCCAGGGTCTCGGCTATGGCTACACCTTC.

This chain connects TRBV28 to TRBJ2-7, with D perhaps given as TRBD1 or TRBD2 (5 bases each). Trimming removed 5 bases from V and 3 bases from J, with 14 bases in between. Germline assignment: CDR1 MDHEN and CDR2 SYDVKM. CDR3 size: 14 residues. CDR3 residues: CASSRRDQNYEQYF. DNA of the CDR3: TGTGCCAGCAGTCGTAGGGACCAGAACTACGAGCAGTACTTC.

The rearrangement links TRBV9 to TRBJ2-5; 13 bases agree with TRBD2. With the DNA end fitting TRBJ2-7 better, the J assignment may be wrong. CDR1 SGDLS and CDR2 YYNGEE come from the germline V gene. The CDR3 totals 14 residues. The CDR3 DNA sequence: TGTGCCAGCAGCGCGACTAGCGGGAGGTCCGAGCAGTACTTC. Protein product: CASSATSGRSEQYF.

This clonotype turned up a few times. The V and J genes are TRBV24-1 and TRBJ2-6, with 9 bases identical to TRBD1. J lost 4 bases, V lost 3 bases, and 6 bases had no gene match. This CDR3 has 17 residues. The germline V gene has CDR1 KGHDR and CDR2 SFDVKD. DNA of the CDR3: TGTGCCACCAGTGATAATAACAGGGGGCCCGGGGCCAACGTCCTGACTTTC. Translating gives CATSDNNRGPGANVLTF.

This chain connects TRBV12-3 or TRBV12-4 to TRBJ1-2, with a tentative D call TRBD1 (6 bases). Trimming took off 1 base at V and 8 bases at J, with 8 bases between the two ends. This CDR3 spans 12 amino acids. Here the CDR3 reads CASSLGRGGYTF. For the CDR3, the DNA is TGTGCCAGCAGTTTAGGCAGGGGCGGCTACACCTTC.

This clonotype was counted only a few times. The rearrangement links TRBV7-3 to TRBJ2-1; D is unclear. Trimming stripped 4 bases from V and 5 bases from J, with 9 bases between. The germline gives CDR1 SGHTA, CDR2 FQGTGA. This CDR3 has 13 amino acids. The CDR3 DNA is TGTGCCAGCAGCTACCAGATAGACAATGAGCAGTTCTTC. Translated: CASSYQIDNEQFF. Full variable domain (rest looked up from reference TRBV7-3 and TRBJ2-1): GAGVSQTPSNKVTEKGKYVELRCDPISGHTALYWYRQSLGQGPEFLIYFQGTGAADDSGLPNDRFFAVRPEGSVSTLKIQRTERGDSAVYLCASSYQIDNEQFFGPGTRLTVL.

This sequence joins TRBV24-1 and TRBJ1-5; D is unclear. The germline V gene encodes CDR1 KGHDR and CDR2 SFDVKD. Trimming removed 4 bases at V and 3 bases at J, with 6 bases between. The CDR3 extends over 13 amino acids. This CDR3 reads CATSDGYNQPQHF. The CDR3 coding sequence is TGTGCCACCAGTGACGGGTACAATCAGCCCCAGCATTTT.

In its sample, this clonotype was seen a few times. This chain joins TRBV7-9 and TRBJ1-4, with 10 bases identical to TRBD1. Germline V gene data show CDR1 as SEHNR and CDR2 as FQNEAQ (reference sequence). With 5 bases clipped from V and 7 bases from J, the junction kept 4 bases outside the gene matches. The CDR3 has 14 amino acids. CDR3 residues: CASSPRTGGEKLFF. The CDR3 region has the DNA TGTGCCAGCAGCCCTCGGACAGGGGGTGAAAAACTGTTTTTT.

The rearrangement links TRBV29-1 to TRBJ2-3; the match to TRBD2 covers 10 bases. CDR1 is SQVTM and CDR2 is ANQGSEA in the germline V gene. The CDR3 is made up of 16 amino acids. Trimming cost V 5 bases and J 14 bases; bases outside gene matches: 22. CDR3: CSVLDTKREGERYAYF. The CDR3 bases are TGCAGCGTTCTTGATACTAAGCGGGAGGGGGAGAGATACGCGTATTTT.

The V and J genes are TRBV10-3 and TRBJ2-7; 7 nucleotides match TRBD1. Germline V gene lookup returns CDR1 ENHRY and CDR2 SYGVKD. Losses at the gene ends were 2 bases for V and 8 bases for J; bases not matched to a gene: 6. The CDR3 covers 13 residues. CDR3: CAISEPDRVKQYF. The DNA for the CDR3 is TGTGCCATCAGTGAGCCAGACAGGGTGAAGCAGTACTTC.